The next 24 T cell receptor beta chains were all read from a single sample in a study of Graves' ophthalmopathy and Graves' hyperthyroidism (dated by TCRdb to the late 2010s). The instrument was an Illumina HiSeq 2000. For repertoire sequencing, TCR beta CDR3 regions were amplified from RNA transcripts. The first round was an RT-PCR using HTBI primers with the Qiagen OneStep RT-PCR kit, and this first round was followed by a second-round multiplex PCR, then size selection and purification. TCRdb passed the public sequencing reads through fastp at Q25 and MiXCR, retaining productive beta sequences. Duplicate CDR3 protein sequences are folded into a single record with the most common DNA and genes. This sample has 150,000 or so distinct CDR3 sequences in its table, and over 35% of those were observed once. Around 5.5% of the sample lies in the top ten. Material for sequencing was peripheral blood. The receptors derive from a woman aged 40 to 50 with Graves' ophthalmopathy. Donor details come from another sample of the same person, matched by shared clones.

This clonotype was observed many times. V usage is TRBV5-1 and J usage is TRBJ2-7; 9 bases agree with TRBD1. The CDR3 length is 15 residues. From germline, CDR1 is SGHRS and CDR2 YFSETQ. The junction had 6 bases not matched to a gene; V was cut back by 0 bases and J by 5 bases. CDR3 protein: CASSLAGQGWDEQYF. As DNA, the CDR3 is TGCGCCAGCAGCTTGGCGGGACAGGGCTGGGACGAGCAGTACTTC.

This clonotype was recorded many times. The V call is TRBV18, the J call TRBJ2-2; D not certain. The germline CDR1 and CDR2 sequences are KGHSH and LQKENI. The CDR3 is 14 residues long. Trimming removed 0 bases at V and 4 bases at J, with 6 bases between. This CDR3 reads CASSPPTTTGELFF. DNA of the CDR3: TGTGCCAGCTCACCACCGACGACCACCGGGGAGCTGTTTTTT.

The table lists this clonotype with many counts. This sequence may be a read error, since a much larger clone differs from it by one base. CDR3 DNA sequence: TGTGCCAGCAGCCGGGGCAAGACCTACGAGCAGTACTTC. Translating gives CASSRGKTYEQYF. The rearrangement joins TRBV6-1 to TRBJ2-7; D tentatively reads TRBD1 or TRBD2 (5 bases each). Germline CDR1 reads MNHNS; CDR2 reads SASEGT. Trimming cost V 6 bases and J 2 bases, with 11 bases left between them. The length of the CDR3 is 13 residues.

The chain links TRBV2 to TRBJ2-7, with D possibly being TRBD2 (5 bases). CDR1 and CDR2 from the germline V gene are SNHLY and FYNNEI. The CDR3 sequence is 13 residues long. V was cut by 7 bases and J by 3 bases, with 13 bases left in between. CDR3 in amino acids: CASTPGSDYEQYF. DNA of the CDR3: TGTGCCAGCACCCCGGGGTCCGACTACGAGCAGTACTTC. Filled out from reference TRBV2 and TRBJ2-7, the complete variable domain reads EPEVTQTPSHQVTQMGQEVILRCVPISNHLYFYWYRQILGQKVEFLVSFYNNEISEKSEIFDDQFSVERPDGSNFTLKIRSTKLEDSAMYFCASTPGSDYEQYFGPGTRLTVT.

J is TRBJ1-1 and V is TRBV13, with 9 bases lining up with TRBD1. The junction had 7 bases not matched to a gene; V was cut back by 5 bases and J by 6 bases. Germline lookup yields CDR1 PRHDT and CDR2 FYEKMQ (reference sequence). The CDR3 is 14 amino acids. The CDR3 is CASSPLQGASEAFF. DNA for the CDR3: TGTGCCAGCAGCCCTTTACAGGGGGCGTCTGAAGCTTTCTTT.

The table lists this clonotype with many counts. V gene TRBV13 combines with J gene TRBJ1-1; D ambiguous. CDR3 length: 14 residues. The germline V and J ends were trimmed by 3 bases and 2 bases, with 10 bases remaining between them. The germline V gene has CDR1 PRHDT and CDR2 FYEKMQ (reference sequence). CDR3 residues: CASSFGSANTEAFF. The CDR3 DNA is TGTGCCAGCAGCTTCGGGTCCGCAAACACTGAAGCTTTCTTT.

The chain employs TRBV6-2 or TRBV6-3 and TRBJ1-5; possibly TRBD1 for D (6 bases). Germline V gives CDR1 MNHEY, CDR2 SVGEGT. The CDR3 extends over 14 amino acids. Trimming pared 8 bases from V and 6 bases from J, leaving 17 bases between. CDR3 sequence reads: CASGRGRGSQPQHF. DNA of the CDR3: TGTGCCAGCGGAAGGGGCAGGGGAAGTCAGCCCCAGCATTTT.

The J gene is TRBJ2-2, the V gene TRBV6-2 or TRBV6-3; D ambiguous. Germline-derived CDR1 and CDR2 are MNHEY and SVGEGT. CDR3 length: 13 amino acids. V was shortened by 6 bases and J by 6 bases, with 11 bases between the two germline ends. CDR3 coding DNA: TGTGCCAGCAGCGGCCCCCCGGCCGGGGAGCTGTTTTTT. Translating gives CASSGPPAGELFF.

The chain employs TRBV4-1 and TRBJ2-2; D unresolved. V lost 0 bases, J lost 4 bases, and 9 bases lay in between. The CDR3 runs 15 residues. From germline, CDR1 is MGHRA and CDR2 YSYEKL. The CDR3 loop reads CASSQELPSTGELFF. CDR3 in DNA: TGCGCCAGCAGCCAAGAGCTACCGAGCACCGGGGAGCTGTTTTTT.

This clonotype was observed at least ten times. The chain links TRBV4-1 to TRBJ1-1, with D perhaps TRBD1 (6 bases). V was trimmed by 0 bases and J by 5 bases, leaving 10 bases between them. Germline CDR1 and CDR2: MGHRA and YSYEKL. The CDR3 covers 14 residues. The CDR3 DNA follows: TGCGCCAGCAGCCAAGAGGTAGGGGGTACTGAAGCTTTCTTT. Protein sequence: CASSQEVGGTEAFF.

This clonotype came up many times. The J gene is TRBJ1-2, the V gene TRBV6-1; D call uncertain. Germline V lookup: CDR1 MNHNS, CDR2 SASEGT. The CDR3 length is 14 residues. The V gene lost 3 bases and the J gene lost 2 bases, with 10 bases spanning the gap. The CDR3 protein is CASSDETPNYGYTF. The CDR3 bases are TGTGCCAGCAGTGATGAGACACCAAACTATGGCTACACCTTC.

This clonotype was seen many times. The CDR3 DNA sequence: TGCAGTGCTAGAGTAGTCAGGGGGCACTATGGCTACACCTTC. Encoded protein: CSARVVRGHYGYTF. The gene calls are TRBV20-1 and TRBJ1-2; 8 bases line up with TRBD1. CDR1 is DFQATT and CDR2 is SNEGSKA in the germline V gene (reference sequence). The CDR3 loop spans 14 amino acids. V shed 1 base and J 3 bases; nucleotides not matched to a gene: 4.

CDR3 sequence reads: CASSLPQISNYGYTF. CDR3 nucleotide sequence: TGTGCCAGCAGTTTGCCCCAGATATCTAACTATGGCTACACCTTC. This chain links TRBV28 with TRBJ1-2; D uncertain. The CDR3 sequence is 15 residues long. V lost 3 bases, J lost 0 bases, and 11 bases lay in between. Germline V lookup: CDR1 MDHEN, CDR2 SYDVKM.

This clonotype was found many times. This chain connects TRBV20-1 to TRBJ1-2; D is unclear. CDR3 size: 14 residues. V was trimmed by 1 base and J by 5 bases, leaving 14 bases between them. Germline assignment: CDR1 DFQATT and CDR2 SNEGSKA (reference sequence). The CDR3: CSARGPATLYGYTF. In DNA, the CDR3 is TGCAGTGCTAGAGGGCCTGCAACATTGTATGGCTACACCTTC.

By proportion, this clonotype is medium-sized. The genes are TRBV7-2 and TRBJ1-2; D gene ambiguous. Per germline, CDR1 SGHTA and CDR2 FQGNSA. Trimming took 1 base from V and 2 from J, leaving 8 bases between them. The CDR3 runs to 14 residues. The CDR3: CASSLDSGNYGYTF. CDR3 coding DNA: TGTGCCAGCAGCTTAGATTCGGGGAACTATGGCTACACCTTC.

The CDR3 DNA reads TGCGCCAGCAGCTTGGCCCAGAACAGGGCGGGATTCTTT. Translated: CASSLAQNRAGFF. The chain carries TRBV5-1 and TRBJ1-1, with D tentatively TRBD1 (6 bases). CDR1 and CDR2 (germline): SGHRS, YFSETQ. The V gene lost 0 bases and the J gene lost 14 bases, with 17 bases spanning the gap. CDR3 length: 13 amino acids. Filled out from reference TRBV5-1 and TRBJ1-1, the complete variable domain reads KAGVTQTPRYLIKTRGQQVTLSCSPISGHRSVSWYQQTPGQGLQFLFEYFSETQRNKGNFPGRFSGRQFSNSRSEMNVSTLELGDSALYLCASSLAQNRAGFFGQGTRLTVV.

This clonotype has more than one count but fewer than ten. The gene calls are TRBV6-1 and TRBJ1-2, with D unclear. The germline V and J ends were trimmed by 5 bases and 6 bases, with 16 bases remaining between them. The V gene's germline CDR1 is MNHNS and CDR2 SASEGT. CDR3 length: 14 residues. The CDR3 loop reads CASSPNSGVDGYTF. For the CDR3, the DNA is TGTGCCAGCAGTCCCAATTCAGGAGTTGATGGCTACACCTTC.

This chain uses TRBV6-2 or TRBV6-3 with TRBJ2-7, with D possibly called TRBD1 or TRBD2 (5 bases each). The germline V gene encodes CDR1 MNHEY and CDR2 SVGEGT. Trimming stripped 5 bases from V and 1 base from J, with 21 bases between. The CDR3 is 17 amino acids. The CDR3: CASSHHDGTVISYEQYF. For the CDR3, the DNA is TGTGCCAGCAGTCACCATGACGGGACGGTGATTTCCTACGAGCAGTACTTC.

The chain employs TRBV19 and TRBJ1-5; no firm D call. V lost 5 bases, J lost 2 bases, and 7 bases lay in between. The CDR3 is 13 residues long. Germline values: CDR1 LNHDA, CDR2 SQIVND (reference sequence). This chain's CDR3 is CASSPKGNQPQHF. The CDR3 region has the DNA TGTGCCAGTAGTCCCAAGGGCAATCAGCCCCAGCATTTT. Drawing the rest from reference TRBV19 and TRBJ1-5, the complete variable domain is DGGITQSPKYLFRKEGQNVTLSCEQNLNHDAMYWYRQDPGQGLRLIYYSQIVNDFQKGDIAEGYSVSREKKESFPLTVTSAQKNPTAFYLCASSPKGNQPQHFGDGTRLSIL.

The CDR3 bases are TGTGCCAGCAACACAGGGCAGCCGGGGGACACTGAAGCTTTCTTT. Translation: CASNTGQPGDTEAFF. V gene TRBV6-2 or TRBV6-3 combines with J gene TRBJ1-1; D perhaps matches TRBD1 (6 bases). The CDR3 contains 15 residues. Trimming stripped 7 bases from V and 3 bases from J, with 18 bases between. Germline assignment: CDR1 MNHEY and CDR2 SVGEGT.

Worth noting for this clonotype: At one end the junction does not follow the germline gene, possibly because of a read error. The V and J genes are TRBV12-3 or TRBV12-4 and TRBJ2-4; 8 bases line up with TRBD2. The CDR3 is 16 residues long. In DNA, the CDR3 is TGTGCCAGCAGTTTTTGGAGCGGGAGCGCCAAAAACATTCAGTGCTTC. It is translated as CASSFWSGSAKNIQCF.

At least ten counts were recorded for this clonotype. V and J are TRBV29-1 and TRBJ1-1; no firm D call. Trimming took off 1 base at V and 5 bases at J, with 8 bases between the two ends. Germline assignment: CDR1 SQVTM and CDR2 ANQGSEA. This CDR3 contains 12 residues. The CDR3 nucleotides are TGCAGCGTTGAAGGGGGAGCGACTGAAGCTTTCTTT. Its protein product is CSVEGGATEAFF.

This clonotype has ten or more counts. The CDR3 DNA is TGTGCCAGCAGCCCGATTGGGGGTATCCAAGAGACCCAGTACTTC. Amino acid sequence: CASSPIGGIQETQYF. This sequence joins TRBV5-5 and TRBJ2-5; the D call may be TRBD1 or TRBD2 (5 bases each). This CDR3 has 15 amino acids. Germline V CDR1 and CDR2: SGHKS, YYEKEE (reference sequence). Trimming left V 4 bases short and J 1 base short, with 14 bases between. The full variable domain, completed using reference TRBV5-5 and TRBJ2-5, is DAGVTQSPTHLIKTRGQQVTLRCSPISGHKSVSWYQQVLGQGPQFIFQYYEKEERGRGNFPDRFSARQFPNYSSELNVNALLLGDSALYLCASSPIGGIQETQYFGPGTRLLVL.

There are many counts of this clonotype. This chain connects TRBV6-5 to TRBJ2-7, with D unclear. This CDR3 contains 17 residues. Germline values: CDR1 MNHEY, CDR2 SVGAGI. The V gene lost 0 bases and the J gene lost 2 bases, with 17 bases spanning the gap. This CDR3 reads CASSYSSPGGTAYEQYF. CDR3 sequence (DNA): TGTGCCAGCAGTTACTCGAGTCCGGGCGGAACCGCCTACGAGCAGTACTTC.